This TCR beta chain was identified in a study of blood T cell repertoires in COVID-19. Background on the study: Spain, Italy and the United States supplied samples that represented acute and convalescent COVID-19. T cells, B-cell-depleted T cells, or PBMCs supplied cDNA or gDNA.

The germline gives CDR1 SGHDN, CDR2 FVKESK. The CDR3 contains 14 residues. V was pared by 5 bases and J by 8 bases, with 11 bases of the junction left unmatched. Authors' methods: The assay estimated nucleated cells by amplifying reference gene primers. Profiled with immunoSEQ multiplex PCR; TCRdb holds only in-frame clones, not every one. V and J calls and clone size are those listed in that table; D and trimming were worked out from the DNA. Here the sample spans roughly 68,000 clones, around 80% being singletons. Sequenced material: peripheral blood. The V and J genes are TRBV14 and TRBJ1-2; TRBD1 agrees at 7 bases. This clonotype was sampled from a woman in her forties or fifties with acute or convalescent COVID-19. CDR3 nucleotides: TGTGCCAGCAGCTTACAGGGACGGGACAGCGGCTACACCTTC. Translating it yields CASSLQGRDSGYTF.